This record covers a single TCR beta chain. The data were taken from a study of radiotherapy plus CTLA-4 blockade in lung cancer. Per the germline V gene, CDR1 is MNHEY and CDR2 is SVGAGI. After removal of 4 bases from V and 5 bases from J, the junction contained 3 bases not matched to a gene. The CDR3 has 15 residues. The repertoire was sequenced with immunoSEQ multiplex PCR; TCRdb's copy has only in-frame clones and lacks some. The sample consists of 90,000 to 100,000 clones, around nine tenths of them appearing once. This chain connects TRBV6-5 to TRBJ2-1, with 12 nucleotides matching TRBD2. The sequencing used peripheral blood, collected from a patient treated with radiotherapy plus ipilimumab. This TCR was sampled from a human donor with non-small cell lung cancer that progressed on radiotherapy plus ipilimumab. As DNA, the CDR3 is TGTGCCAGCAGTTCCAGGACTAGCGGGAACAATGAGCAGTTCTTC. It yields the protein CASSSRTSGNNEQFF.